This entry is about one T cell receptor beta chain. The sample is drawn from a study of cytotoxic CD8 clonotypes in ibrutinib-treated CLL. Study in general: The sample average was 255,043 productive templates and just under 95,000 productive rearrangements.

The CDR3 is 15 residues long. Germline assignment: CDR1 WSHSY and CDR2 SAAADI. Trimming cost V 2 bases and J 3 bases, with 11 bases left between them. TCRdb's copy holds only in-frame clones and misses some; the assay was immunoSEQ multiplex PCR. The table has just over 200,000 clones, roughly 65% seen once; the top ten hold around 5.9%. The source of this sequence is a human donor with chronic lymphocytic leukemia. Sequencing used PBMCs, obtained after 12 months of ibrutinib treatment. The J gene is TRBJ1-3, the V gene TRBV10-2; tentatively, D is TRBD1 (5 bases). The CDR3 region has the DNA TGCGCCAGCAGTGAGCAAAGGGGTTATGGAAACACCATATATTTT. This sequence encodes CASSEQRGYGNTIYF.